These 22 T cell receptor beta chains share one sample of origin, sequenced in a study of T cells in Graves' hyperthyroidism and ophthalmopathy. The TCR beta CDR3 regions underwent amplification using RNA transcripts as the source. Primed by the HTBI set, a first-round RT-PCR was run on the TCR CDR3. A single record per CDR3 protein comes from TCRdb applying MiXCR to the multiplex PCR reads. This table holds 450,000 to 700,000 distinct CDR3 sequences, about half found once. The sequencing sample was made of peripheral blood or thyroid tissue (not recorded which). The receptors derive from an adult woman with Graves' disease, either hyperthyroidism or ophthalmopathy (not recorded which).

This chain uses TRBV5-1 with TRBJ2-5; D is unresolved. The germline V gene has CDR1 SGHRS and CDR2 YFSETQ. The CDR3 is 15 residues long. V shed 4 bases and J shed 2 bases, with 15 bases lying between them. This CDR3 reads CASSRTGNEQETQYF. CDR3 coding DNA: TGCGCCAGCAGCCGCACGGGCAACGAGCAAGAGACCCAGTACTTC.

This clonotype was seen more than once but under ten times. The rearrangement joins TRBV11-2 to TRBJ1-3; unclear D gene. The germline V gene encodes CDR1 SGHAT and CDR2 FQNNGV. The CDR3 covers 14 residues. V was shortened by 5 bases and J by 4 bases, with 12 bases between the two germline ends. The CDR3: CASSPRASGNTIYF. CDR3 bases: TGTGCCAGCAGCCCGCGGGCATCGGGAAACACCATATATTTT.

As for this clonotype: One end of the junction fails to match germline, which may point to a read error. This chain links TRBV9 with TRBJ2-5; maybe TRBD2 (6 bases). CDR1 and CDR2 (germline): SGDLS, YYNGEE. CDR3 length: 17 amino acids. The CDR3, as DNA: TGCGCCAGCAGCTCGGGAGTTAGGGGACCCTCCCAAGAGACCCAGTACTTC. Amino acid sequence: CASSSGVRGPSQETQYF.

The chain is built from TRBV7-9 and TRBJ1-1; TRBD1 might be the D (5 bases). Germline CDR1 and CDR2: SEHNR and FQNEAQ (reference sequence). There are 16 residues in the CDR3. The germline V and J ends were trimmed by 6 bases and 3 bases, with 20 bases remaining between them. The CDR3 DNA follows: TGTGCCAGCAGTCCTGCCAGTCGGGGGAGGGACACTGAAGCTTTCTTT. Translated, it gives CASSPASRGRDTEAFF.

The CDR3 here is CATGGGTGIHGYTF. CDR3 in DNA: TGTGCTACGGGAGGTGGGACAGGGATCCATGGCTACACCTTC. The chain is built from TRBV7-3 and TRBJ1-2, with 9 bases aligning to TRBD1. Germline lookup yields CDR1 SGHTA and CDR2 FQGTGA. The CDR3 spans 14 residues.

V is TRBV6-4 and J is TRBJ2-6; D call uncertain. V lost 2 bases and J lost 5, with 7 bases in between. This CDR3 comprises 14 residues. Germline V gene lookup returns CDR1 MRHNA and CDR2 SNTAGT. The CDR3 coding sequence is TGTGCCAGCAGTGACCCAACCCGGGCCAACGTCCTGACTTTC. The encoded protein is CASSDPTRANVLTF.

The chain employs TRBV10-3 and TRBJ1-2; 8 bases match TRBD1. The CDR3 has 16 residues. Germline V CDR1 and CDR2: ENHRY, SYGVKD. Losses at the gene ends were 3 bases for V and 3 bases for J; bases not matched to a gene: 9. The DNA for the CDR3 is TGTGCCATCAGTGACAGTAGCGGGACAGGACACTATGGCTACACCTTC. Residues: CAISDSSGTGHYGYTF.

The CDR3 reads CASSVAKLAEAFF. In DNA form, the CDR3 reads TGTGCCAGCAGCGTCGCCAAGTTAGCTGAAGCTTTCTTT. The chain carries TRBV7-8 and TRBJ1-1; no firm D call. The CDR3 has 13 amino acids. Between the trimmed V and J ends, which lost 5 bases and 6 bases, there was a span of 13 bases. Germline CDR1 and CDR2: SGHVS and FQNEAQ.

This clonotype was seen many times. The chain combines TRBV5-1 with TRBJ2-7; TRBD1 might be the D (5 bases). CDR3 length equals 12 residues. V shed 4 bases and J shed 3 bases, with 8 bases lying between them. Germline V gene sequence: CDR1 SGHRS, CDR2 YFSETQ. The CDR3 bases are TGCGCCAGCAGCGACCAGGGCTACGAGCAGTACTTC. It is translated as CASSDQGYEQYF.

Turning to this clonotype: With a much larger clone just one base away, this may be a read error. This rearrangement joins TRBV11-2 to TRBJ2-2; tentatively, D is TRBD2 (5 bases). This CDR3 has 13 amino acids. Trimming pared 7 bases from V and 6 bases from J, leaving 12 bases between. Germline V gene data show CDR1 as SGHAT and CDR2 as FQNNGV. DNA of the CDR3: TGTGCCAGCACAAGACCGCGGGCCGGGGAGCTGTTTTTT. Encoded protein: CASTRPRAGELFF. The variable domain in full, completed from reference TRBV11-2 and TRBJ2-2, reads EAGVAQSPRYKIIEKRQSVAFWCNPISGHATLYWYQQILGQGPKLLIQFQNNGVVDDSQLPKDRFSAERLKGVDSTLKIQPAKLEDSAVYLCASTRPRAGELFFGEGSRLTVL.

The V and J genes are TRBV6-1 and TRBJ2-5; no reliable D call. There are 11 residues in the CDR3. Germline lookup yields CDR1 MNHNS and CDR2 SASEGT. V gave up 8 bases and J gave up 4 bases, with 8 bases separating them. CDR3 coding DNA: TGTGCCAGCGAGGTGGGAGAGACCCAGTACTTC. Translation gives CASEVGETQYF.

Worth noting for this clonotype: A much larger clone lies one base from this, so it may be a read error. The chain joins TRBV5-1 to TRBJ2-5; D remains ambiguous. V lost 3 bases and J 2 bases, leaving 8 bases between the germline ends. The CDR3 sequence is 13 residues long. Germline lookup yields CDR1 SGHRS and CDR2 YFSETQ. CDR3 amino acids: CASSYRPQETQYF. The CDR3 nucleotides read TGCGCCAGCAGCTACAGACCGCAAGAGACCCAGTACTTC.

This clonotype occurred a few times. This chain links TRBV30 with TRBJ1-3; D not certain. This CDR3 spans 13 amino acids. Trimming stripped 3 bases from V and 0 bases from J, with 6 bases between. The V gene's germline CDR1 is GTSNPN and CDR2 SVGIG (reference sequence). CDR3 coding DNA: TGTGCCTGGAGCCTGAGCTCTGGAAACACCATATATTTT. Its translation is CAWSLSSGNTIYF.

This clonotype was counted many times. This CDR3 reads CASQGLDTEAFF. Here the CDR3 DNA reads TGCGCCAGCCAGGGGTTGGACACTGAAGCTTTCTTT. The chain joins TRBV10-1 to TRBJ1-1; a possible D gene is TRBD1 (6 bases). The V gene lost 8 bases and the J gene lost 3 bases, with 10 bases spanning the gap. Per the germline V gene, CDR1 is WNHNN and CDR2 is SYGVQD (reference sequence). The CDR3 consists of 12 residues.

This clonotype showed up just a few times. This chain's CDR3 is CASSVGRNTGELFF. The CDR3 nucleotides read TGTGCCAGCAGTGTCGGGCGGAACACCGGGGAGCTGTTTTTT. The genes are TRBV2 and TRBJ2-2; no firm D call. CDR3 size: 14 residues. The germline V and J ends were trimmed by 4 bases and 1 base, with 7 bases remaining between them. Germline CDR1 and CDR2: SNHLY and FYNNEI.

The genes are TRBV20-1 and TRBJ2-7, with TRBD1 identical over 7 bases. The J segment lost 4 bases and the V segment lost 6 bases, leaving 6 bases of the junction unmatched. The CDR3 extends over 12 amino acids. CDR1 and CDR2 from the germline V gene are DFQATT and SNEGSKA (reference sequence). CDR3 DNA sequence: TGCAGTGCGGAAGACAGGGAGTACGAGCAGTACTTC. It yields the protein CSAEDREYEQYF.

The CDR3 nucleotides read TGTGCCAGCAGCCTGCGACAGGGACAGGGCCATGGCTACACCTTC. This translates into CASSLRQGQGHGYTF. The genes are TRBV7-2 and TRBJ1-2, with TRBD1 matching over 9 bases. The CDR3 covers 15 residues. Trimming took 5 bases from V and 6 from J; bases not matched to a gene: 10. Germline CDR1 is SGHTA and CDR2 is FQGNSA.

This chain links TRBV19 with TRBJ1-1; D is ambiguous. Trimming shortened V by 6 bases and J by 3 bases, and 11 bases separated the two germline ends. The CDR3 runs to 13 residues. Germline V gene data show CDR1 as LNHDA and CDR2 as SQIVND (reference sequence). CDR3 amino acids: CASRTLRDTEAFF. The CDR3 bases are TGTGCCAGTAGGACACTCCGGGACACTGAAGCTTTCTTT. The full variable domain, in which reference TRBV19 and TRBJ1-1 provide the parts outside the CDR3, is DGGITQSPKYLFRKEGQNVTLSCEQNLNHDAMYWYRQDPGQGLRLIYYSQIVNDFQKGDIAEGYSVSREKKESFPLTVTSAQKNPTAFYLCASRTLRDTEAFFGQGTRLTVV.

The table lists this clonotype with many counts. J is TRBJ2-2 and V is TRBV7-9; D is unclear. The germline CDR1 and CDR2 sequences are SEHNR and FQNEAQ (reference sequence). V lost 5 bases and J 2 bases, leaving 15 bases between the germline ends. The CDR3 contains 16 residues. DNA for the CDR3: TGTGCCAGCAGCAGAGGTCTCGCGGTTAACACCGGGGAGCTGTTTTTT. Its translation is CASSRGLAVNTGELFF. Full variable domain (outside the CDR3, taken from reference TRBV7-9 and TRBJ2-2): DTGVSQNPRHKITKRGQNVTFRCDPISEHNRLYWYRQTLGQGPEFLTYFQNEAQLEKSRLLSDRFSAERPKGSFSTLEIQRTEQGDSAMYLCASSRGLAVNTGELFFGEGSRLTVL.

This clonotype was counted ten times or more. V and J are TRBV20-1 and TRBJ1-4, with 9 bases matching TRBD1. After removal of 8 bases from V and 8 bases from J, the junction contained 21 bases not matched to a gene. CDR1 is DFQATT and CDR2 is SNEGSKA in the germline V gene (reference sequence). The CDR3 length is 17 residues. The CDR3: CSPTRFSRDREGEKLFF. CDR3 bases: TGCAGTCCTACACGATTTTCCCGGGACAGGGAGGGAGAAAAACTGTTTTTT.

DNA for the CDR3: TGTGCCAGCAGTGAAGAGAGTAGCGGCCGCGGGGAGCTGTTTTTT. Translated: CASSEESSGRGELFF. The J gene is TRBJ2-2, the V gene TRBV2; possible D gene TRBD2, 6 bases. The V end was cut by 1 base, the J end by 7 bases, with 13 bases between. Germline CDR1 is SNHLY and CDR2 is FYNNEI. CDR3 size: 15 residues. Variable domain in full (rest from reference TRBV2 and TRBJ2-2): EPEVTQTPSHQVTQMGQEVILRCVPISNHLYFYWYRQILGQKVEFLVSFYNNEISEKSEIFDDQFSVERPDGSNFTLKIRSTKLEDSAMYFCASSEESSGRGELFFGEGSRLTVL.

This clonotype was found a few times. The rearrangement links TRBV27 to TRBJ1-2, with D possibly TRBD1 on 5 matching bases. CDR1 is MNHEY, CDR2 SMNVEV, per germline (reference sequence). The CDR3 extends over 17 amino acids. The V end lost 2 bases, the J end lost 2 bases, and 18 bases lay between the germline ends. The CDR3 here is CASSLRAPRDGNYGYTF. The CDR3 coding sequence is TGTGCCAGCAGTTTACGCGCCCCGCGGGACGGGAACTATGGCTACACCTTC.